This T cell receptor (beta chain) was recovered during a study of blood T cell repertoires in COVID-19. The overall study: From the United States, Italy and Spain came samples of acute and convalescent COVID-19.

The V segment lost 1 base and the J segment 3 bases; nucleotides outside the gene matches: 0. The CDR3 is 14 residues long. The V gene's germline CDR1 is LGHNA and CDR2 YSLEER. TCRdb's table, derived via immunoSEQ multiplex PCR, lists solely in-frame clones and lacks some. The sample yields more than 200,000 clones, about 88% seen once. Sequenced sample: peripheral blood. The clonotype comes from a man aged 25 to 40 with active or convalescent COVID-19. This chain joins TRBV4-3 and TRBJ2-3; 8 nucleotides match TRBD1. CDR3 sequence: CASSQGTGTDTQYF. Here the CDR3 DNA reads TGCGCCAGCAGCCAAGGGACAGGGACAGATACGCAGTATTTT.